The next 14 T cell receptor beta chains were all read from a single sample in a study of control samples from healthy donors and cancer patients. TCRdb keeps only in-frame clones here, not all; method: immunoSEQ multiplex PCR. The sample yields about 150,000 clones, roughly 93% seen once. Sequencing was performed on blood. These TCRs come from a man aged 18 to 29 in good health.

This chain uses TRBV4-1 with TRBJ2-2, with no clear D. The V gene's germline CDR1 is MGHRA and CDR2 YSYEKL. Trimming removed 4 bases from V and 5 bases from J, with 11 bases in between. The CDR3 extends over 14 amino acids. CDR3 residues: CASSPPTTTGELFF. CDR3 coding DNA: TGCGCCAGCAGCCCCCCGACAACAACCGGGGAGCTGTTTTTT.

This chain links TRBV6-6 with TRBJ1-2; 8 nucleotides match TRBD1. V was pared by 6 bases and J by 0 bases, with 9 bases of the junction left unmatched. The CDR3 loop spans 16 amino acids. Germline V gene lookup returns CDR1 MNHNY and CDR2 SVGAGI (reference sequence). CDR3 in amino acids: CASSPLDRGANYGYTF. In nucleotides, the CDR3 is TGTGCCAGCAGCCCCCTCGACAGGGGAGCTAACTATGGCTACACCTTC.

The chain links TRBV19 to TRBJ2-2; either TRBD1 or TRBD2 may supply D (5 bases each). This CDR3 is built from 13 residues. V was trimmed by 3 bases and J by 12 bases, leaving 14 bases between them. CDR1 and CDR2 (germline): LNHDA, SQIVND (reference sequence). The CDR3 region is CASSIRDRGKLFF. The CDR3 bases are TGTGCCAGTAGTATTAGGGACCGCGGAAAGCTGTTTTTT. Looking up the rest from reference TRBV19 and TRBJ2-2 gives the full variable domain: DGGITQSPKYLFRKEGQNVTLSCEQNLNHDAMYWYRQDPGQGLRLIYYSQIVNDFQKGDIAEGYSVSREKKESFPLTVTSAQKNPTAFYLCASSIRDRGKLFFGEGSRLTVL.

This rearrangement joins TRBV6-5 to TRBJ1-2; 8 bases are a match to TRBD1. The germline CDR1 and CDR2 sequences are MNHEY and SVGAGI. V gave up 10 bases and J gave up 4 bases; unmatched junction bases: 14. The CDR3 is made up of 15 amino acids. DNA for the CDR3: TGTGCCACAAACAGGGGGGGCCAGCTGAGCTATGGCTACACCTTC. The encoded protein is CATNRGGQLSYGYTF.

The gene calls are TRBV5-4 and TRBJ2-1; TRBD1 aligns across 10 bases. The ends lost 1 base at V and 9 bases at J; junction bases unmatched: 16. The CDR3 is made up of 18 amino acids. CDR1 is SGHNT and CDR2 is YYREEE in the germline V gene (reference sequence). CDR3 in DNA: TGTGCCAGCAGCTTGTTAGTGGGGCGACGACAGGGGGCCAGTGAGCAGTTCTTC. Translation: CASSLLVGRRQGASEQFF.

The V call is TRBV7-2, the J call TRBJ1-1; no clear D. The germline V and J ends were trimmed by 2 bases and 1 base, with 8 bases remaining between them. CDR1 is SGHTA and CDR2 is FQGNSA in the germline V gene. The CDR3 loop spans 14 amino acids. CDR3: CASSLRRWNTEAFF. The CDR3 nucleotides read TGTGCCAGCAGCTTAAGGAGGTGGAACACTGAAGCTTTCTTT. Combining the CDR3 with reference TRBV7-2 and TRBJ1-1 gives the whole variable domain GAGVSQSPSNKVTEKGKDVELRCDPISGHTALYWYRQSLGQGLEFLIYFQGNSAPDKSGLPSDRFSAERTGGSVSTLTIQRTQQEDSAVYLCASSLRRWNTEAFFGQGTRLTVV.

V usage is TRBV6-2 or TRBV6-3 and J usage is TRBJ2-7, with D unresolved. Trimming stripped 6 bases from V and 3 bases from J, with 15 bases between. Germline CDR1 and CDR2: MNHEY and SVGEGT. This CDR3 has 14 amino acids. DNA of the CDR3: TGTGCCAGCAGCGCACTCCTACAACACTACGAGCAGTACTTC. Its translation is CASSALLQHYEQYF.

The genes are TRBV11-2 and TRBJ1-5, with D perhaps TRBD1 (5 bases). CDR1 and CDR2 (germline): SGHAT, FQNNGV. The CDR3 is 14 amino acids. V was trimmed by 5 bases and J by 3 bases, leaving 11 bases between them. The chain's CDR3 is CASSRDSSNQPQHF. CDR3 sequence (DNA): TGTGCCAGCAGCCGCGACAGCTCCAATCAGCCCCAGCATTTT.

The chain links TRBV7-9 to TRBJ1-1, with D hard to call. This CDR3 has 14 amino acids. Trimming cost V 2 bases and J 2 bases, with 9 bases left between them. In germline, CDR1 is SEHNR, CDR2 FQNEAQ (reference sequence). CDR3: CASSLFTANTEAFF. The CDR3 nucleotides are TGTGCCAGCAGCTTATTCACAGCAAACACTGAAGCTTTCTTT.

This chain links TRBV7-2 with TRBJ2-3; no firm D call. The V end lost 5 bases, the J end lost 7 bases, and 10 bases lay between the germline ends. The germline V gene has CDR1 SGHTA and CDR2 FQGNSA. The CDR3 totals 12 residues. CDR3 protein: CASSPTQHTQYF. The CDR3 nucleotides read TGTGCCAGCAGCCCCACTCAACATACGCAGTATTTT.

This chain connects TRBV5-1 to TRBJ2-7, with 8 bases fitting TRBD2. In germline, CDR1 is SGHRS, CDR2 YFSETQ. CDR3 length: 15 residues. V shed 0 bases and J 1 base; nucleotides not matched to a gene: 3. CDR3 amino acids: CASSLVIAGSYEQYF. As DNA, the CDR3 is TGCGCCAGCAGCTTGGTAATAGCGGGATCCTACGAGCAGTACTTC. The variable domain in full, with the rest retrieved from reference TRBV5-1 and TRBJ2-7, is KAGVTQTPRYLIKTRGQQVTLSCSPISGHRSVSWYQQTPGQGLQFLFEYFSETQRNKGNFPGRFSGRQFSNSRSEMNVSTLELGDSALYLCASSLVIAGSYEQYFGPGTRLTVT.

V gene TRBV3-1 (or the pseudogene TRBV3-2) combines with J gene TRBJ2-7; the D is unclear. CDR1 and CDR2 from the germline V gene are LGHDT and YNNKEL (reference sequence). This CDR3 is built from 12 residues. The ends were cut back, 5 bases at V and 2 bases at J, with 7 bases in the middle. CDR3: CASSFGTYEQYF. The CDR3 DNA reads as TGTGCCAGCAGCTTTGGAACCTACGAGCAGTACTTC.

The V call is TRBV13, the J call TRBJ2-3; D possibly corresponds to TRBD1 (5 bases). The CDR3 is 15 residues long. Trimming took 4 bases from V and 5 from J, leaving 16 bases between them. Germline CDR1 reads PRHDT; CDR2 reads FYEKMQ (reference sequence). In DNA, the CDR3 is TGTGCCAGCAGCTCCCTGGGGCCCGCCGGAGATACGCAGTATTTT. Its protein is CASSSLGPAGDTQYF.

The rearrangement joins TRBV19 to TRBJ1-1; TRBD1 might be the D (6 bases). Germline CDR1 LNHDA, CDR2 SQIVND (reference sequence). With 6 bases removed from V and 11 bases from J, the gap between germline ends came to 22 bases. CDR3 size: 14 residues. In nucleotides, the CDR3 is TGTGCCAGTAGATCGGACAGTCCCCGGTTTTCGGCTTTCTTT. Protein product: CASRSDSPRFSAFF.